A selection of T cell receptor beta chains follows, all from one sample in a study of T cells in Graves' hyperthyroidism and ophthalmopathy. MiXCR, run by TCRdb on the multiplex PCR reads, gives a single entry per CDR3 protein. The sample consists of about 600,000 distinct CDR3 sequences, 14% of them appearing once. The specimen sequenced was blood. The source of these receptors is a woman between 18 and 29 years old with Graves' ophthalmopathy. Both conserved end residues are part of each CDR3. A D gene is named only where the DNA matches it firmly. Clone size is shown for a subset of rows, as once, few, many or a class of expanded clone.

D gene: .; J gene: TRBJ2-7; clone size: .; V gene: TRBV4-1; CDR3 DNA: TGCGCCAGCAGCCTTACAGTGGGGCCCTCCTACGAGCAGTACTTC; CDR3 protein: CASSLTVGPSYEQYF
D gene: .; J gene: TRBJ2-3; clone size: .; V gene: TRBV19; CDR3 DNA: TGTGCCAGTAGAATCACTGCTTCTAGCACAGATACGCAGTATTTT; CDR3 protein: CASRITASSTDTQYF
D gene: .; J gene: TRBJ1-1; clone size: many; V gene: TRBV28; CDR3 DNA: TGTGCCAGCAGTTTGATGGGAACAACAGGGCTTGGCACTGAAGCTTTCTTT; CDR3 protein: CASSLMGTTGLGTEAFF
D gene: .; J gene: TRBJ1-4; clone size: few; V gene: TRBV20-1; CDR3 DNA: TGCAGTGCTGGAGATGACGGGCAGGCCGGGGGGAATGAAAAACTGTTTTTT; CDR3 protein: CSAGDDGQAGGNEKLFF
D gene: .; J gene: TRBJ2-3; clone size: many; V gene: TRBV6-1; CDR3 DNA: TGTGCCAGCAGTTACGAGGGATTGAGCACAGATACGCAGTATTTT; CDR3 protein: CASSYEGLSTDTQYF
D gene: TRBD1; J gene: TRBJ2-1; clone size: .; V gene: TRBV6-2/TRBV6-3; CDR3 DNA: TGTGCCAGCAGCTCTACGACCGGGACAGGGTACAATGAGCAGTTCTTC; CDR3 protein: CASSSTTGTGYNEQFF
D gene: .; J gene: TRBJ1-2; clone size: many; V gene: TRBV10-3; CDR3 DNA: TGTGCCATCAGTGAGTCGGTCCCAGATAACTATGGCTACACCTTC; CDR3 protein: CAISESVPDNYGYTF
D gene: TRBD1; J gene: TRBJ2-5; clone size: many; V gene: TRBV5-6; CDR3 DNA: TGTGCCAGCAGCTCCACGACAGGGACGGGGGAGACCCAGTACTTC; CDR3 protein: CASSSTTGTGETQYF
D gene: .; J gene: TRBJ2-7; clone size: few; V gene: TRBV5-6; CDR3 DNA: TGTGCCAGCAGCTTGAAGGGGATAAGCTACGAGCAGTACTTC; CDR3 protein: CASSLKGISYEQYF
D gene: .; J gene: TRBJ2-1; clone size: many; V gene: TRBV9; CDR3 DNA: TGTGCCAGCAGCCCTAGACTAAAACCCGATGAGCAGTTCTTC; CDR3 protein: CASSPRLKPDEQFF
D gene: TRBD2; J gene: TRBJ2-1; clone size: .; V gene: TRBV24-1; CDR3 DNA: TGTGCCACCAGTGGGGGACTAGCGGGAGTGTACAATGAGCAGTTCTTC; CDR3 protein: CATSGGLAGVYNEQFF
D gene: TRBD2; J gene: TRBJ2-1; clone size: many; V gene: TRBV12-3/TRBV12-4; CDR3 DNA: TGTACCAGCAGTGCACTAGCGGGAGGTGGCAATGAGCAGTTCTTC; CDR3 protein: CTSSALAGGGNEQFF
D gene: .; J gene: TRBJ2-3; clone size: .; V gene: TRBV29-1; CDR3 DNA: TGCAGCGTTGACCGGGACGGCCAAGATACGCAGTATTTT; CDR3 protein: CSVDRDGQDTQYF
D gene: TRBD1; J gene: TRBJ1-3; clone size: many; V gene: TRBV12-3/TRBV12-4; CDR3 DNA: TGTGCCAGCAGTTCAGACCGGGACAGGGCCAACACCATATATTTT; CDR3 protein: CASSSDRDRANTIYF
D gene: .; J gene: TRBJ2-3; clone size: many; V gene: TRBV29-1; CDR3 DNA: TGCAGCGTTGACCCTAACGCAGATACGCAGTATTTT; CDR3 protein: CSVDPNADTQYF
D gene: TRBD2; J gene: TRBJ2-1; clone size: many; V gene: TRBV3-1; CDR3 DNA: TGTGCCAGCAGCCAAGAGCTAGCGGGAGGGGGGAAGTACAATGAGCAGTTCTTC; CDR3 protein: CASSQELAGGGKYNEQFF
D gene: TRBD2; J gene: TRBJ2-1; clone size: .; V gene: TRBV12-3/TRBV12-4; CDR3 DNA: TGTGCCACGATGAGGTGGGGGTCGTTAGCGGGAGGCCACTCCTACAATGAGCAGTTCTTC; CDR3 protein: CATMRWGSLAGGHSYNEQFF
D gene: .; J gene: TRBJ1-1; clone size: few; V gene: TRBV27; CDR3 DNA: TGTGCCAGCAGTTTATCTGACAGGACTGAAGCTTTCTTT; CDR3 protein: CASSLSDRTEAFF
D gene: .; J gene: TRBJ1-6; clone size: .; V gene: TRBV7-9; CDR3 DNA: TGTGCCAGCAGCCCGACGGACAGCCCAGGTCCCCTCCACTTT; CDR3 protein: CASSPTDSPGPLHF
D gene: TRBD2; J gene: TRBJ2-1; clone size: many; V gene: TRBV11-2; CDR3 DNA: TGTGCCAGCAGCTCCCTGGGGGCGGGAGGTGTAAATGAGCAGTTCTTC; CDR3 protein: CASSSLGAGGVNEQFF
D gene: .; J gene: TRBJ1-6; clone size: many; V gene: TRBV7-2; CDR3 DNA: TGTGCCAGCAGCCGACCGGGGGTAACAGGGCAGGATTCACCCCTCCACTTT; CDR3 protein: CASSRPGVTGQDSPLHF
D gene: .; J gene: TRBJ2-1; clone size: many; V gene: TRBV7-9; CDR3 DNA: TGTGCCAGCAGCCCCAGTGGGGGCAGCTCCTACAATGAGCAGTTCTTC; CDR3 protein: CASSPSGGSSYNEQFF
D gene: .; J gene: TRBJ2-2; clone size: many; V gene: TRBV6-2/TRBV6-3; CDR3 DNA: TGTGCCAGCAGTCTAACGTCGGGCCCCGACACCGGGGAGCTGTTTTTT; CDR3 protein: CASSLTSGPDTGELFF
D gene: TRBD1; J gene: TRBJ2-7; clone size: .; V gene: TRBV28; CDR3 DNA: TGTGCCAGCAGTTTATTCTTGGGACAGGGGAATGAGCAGTACTTC; CDR3 protein: CASSLFLGQGNEQYF
D gene: .; J gene: TRBJ2-1; clone size: many; V gene: TRBV5-6; CDR3 DNA: TGTGCCAGCAATGACTGGGCGGTCTACAATGAGCAGTTCTTC; CDR3 protein: CASNDWAVYNEQFF
D gene: .; J gene: TRBJ2-4; clone size: many; V gene: TRBV27; CDR3 DNA: TGTGCCAGCAGTCCCGGAACTTCGGAAACCAAAAACATTCAGTACTTC; CDR3 protein: CASSPGTSETKNIQYF
D gene: .; J gene: TRBJ1-4; clone size: many; V gene: TRBV7-2; CDR3 DNA: TGTGCCAGCACGAGGGAGAATGAAAAACTGTTTTTT; CDR3 protein: CASTRENEKLFF
D gene: .; J gene: TRBJ1-1; clone size: few; V gene: TRBV27; CDR3 DNA: TGTGCCAGCAGTCCCCGGACGGCAACTGAAGCTTTCTTT; CDR3 protein: CASSPRTATEAFF
D gene: .; J gene: TRBJ2-5; clone size: many; V gene: TRBV9; CDR3 DNA: TGTGCCAGCAGCGTAGGTGTAGAAGAGACCCAGTACTTC; CDR3 protein: CASSVGVEETQYF
D gene: .; J gene: TRBJ1-2; clone size: many; V gene: TRBV28; CDR3 DNA: TGTGCCAGCACCCAATCCAACACTGGAAGCTACACCTTC; CDR3 protein: CASTQSNTGSYTF
D gene: TRBD2; J gene: TRBJ2-7; clone size: many; V gene: TRBV28; CDR3 DNA: TGTGCCAGCAGTTTTGGGGGGACTAGCGGGAGGGTAAAGAACGAGCAGTACTTC; CDR3 protein: CASSFGGTSGRVKNEQYF
D gene: TRBD1; J gene: TRBJ1-4; clone size: .; V gene: TRBV5-4; CDR3 DNA: TGTGCCAGCAGGTCTGACAGGGGTAGCGGAAAACTGTTTTTT; CDR3 protein: CASRSDRGSGKLFF
D gene: TRBD1; J gene: TRBJ2-3; clone size: many; V gene: TRBV7-3; CDR3 DNA: TGTGCCAGCACCTTACGCCGGGACAGCCCAGATACGCAGTATTTT; CDR3 protein: CASTLRRDSPDTQYF
D gene: TRBD1; J gene: TRBJ1-5; clone size: many; V gene: TRBV6-1; CDR3 DNA: TGTGCCAGCAGTTCGGGACAGTTTTTTAGCAATCAGCCCCAGCATTTT; CDR3 protein: CASSSGQFFSNQPQHF
D gene: .; J gene: TRBJ1-1; clone size: many; V gene: TRBV14; CDR3 DNA: TGTGCCAGCAGCCAAGATTATTTGGGGGCGCGAACTGAAGCTTTCTTT; CDR3 protein: CASSQDYLGARTEAFF
D gene: TRBD2; J gene: TRBJ2-1; clone size: .; V gene: TRBV2; CDR3 DNA: TGTGCCAGCAGGGGACTATCGGGGGAGTACAAACAAGGGGTCTTC; CDR3 protein: CASRGLSGEYKQGVF
D gene: TRBD1; J gene: TRBJ1-5; clone size: .; V gene: TRBV20-1; CDR3 DNA: TGCAGTGCCTTTTTGACACAGGGGAGGGTCAATCAGCCCCAGCATTTT; CDR3 protein: CSAFLTQGRVNQPQHF
D gene: .; J gene: TRBJ1-1; clone size: many; V gene: TRBV9; CDR3 DNA: TGTGCCAGCAGCGTAGGGGCCCCCAGCCACGGCCCTGAAGCTTTCTTT; CDR3 protein: CASSVGAPSHGPEAFF
D gene: TRBD2; J gene: TRBJ2-1; clone size: many; V gene: TRBV28; CDR3 DNA: TGTGCCAGCAGAAGTCTAGCGGGAGTTTACAATGAGCAGTTCTTC; CDR3 protein: CASRSLAGVYNEQFF
D gene: .; J gene: TRBJ2-5; clone size: few; V gene: TRBV9; CDR3 DNA: TGTGCCAGCAGCCCCGACTTCGGAAGGGGGACCCAGTACTTC; CDR3 protein: CASSPDFGRGTQYF
D gene: .; J gene: TRBJ2-7; clone size: .; V gene: TRBV11-2; CDR3 DNA: TGTGCCAGCAGCTTAGAAGGGGGGGTTGGCGAGCAGTACTTC; CDR3 protein: CASSLEGGVGEQYF
D gene: TRBD1; J gene: TRBJ2-5; clone size: many; V gene: TRBV18; CDR3 DNA: TGTGCCAGCTCACCACTAAGGGGGCGCGGAGAGACCCAGTACTTC; CDR3 protein: CASSPLRGRGETQYF
D gene: .; J gene: TRBJ1-1; clone size: few; V gene: TRBV27; CDR3 DNA: TGTGCCAGCCGACTGCCGGGACCCCACACTGAAGCTTTCTTT; CDR3 protein: CASRLPGPHTEAFF
D gene: .; J gene: TRBJ2-3; clone size: .; V gene: TRBV4-2; CDR3 DNA: TGTGCCAGCAGCCATGAGTTGGCAGATACGCAGTATTTT; CDR3 protein: CASSHELADTQYF
D gene: .; J gene: TRBJ1-1; clone size: many; V gene: TRBV20-1; CDR3 DNA: TGCAGTGCTAGAGGTGCGGGCAGCACCAACACTGAAGCTTTCTTT; CDR3 protein: CSARGAGSTNTEAFF
D gene: .; J gene: TRBJ2-3; clone size: many; V gene: TRBV19; CDR3 DNA: TGTGCCAGTAGTTCAGCCGAATGGAAAGATACGCAGTATTTT; CDR3 protein: CASSSAEWKDTQYF
D gene: .; J gene: TRBJ1-1; clone size: many; V gene: TRBV11-3; CDR3 DNA: TGTGCCAGCAGCCTCCGGGCTATGAACACTGAAGCTTTCTTT; CDR3 protein: CASSLRAMNTEAFF
D gene: .; J gene: TRBJ1-5; clone size: many; V gene: TRBV18; CDR3 DNA: TGTGCCAGCTCAACAGGGACCAATCAGCCCCAGCATTTT; CDR3 protein: CASSTGTNQPQHF
D gene: TRBD2; J gene: TRBJ2-3; clone size: many; V gene: TRBV9; CDR3 DNA: TGTGCCAGCAGCGCCGTTAGCGGGAGCACAGATACGCAGTATTTT; CDR3 protein: CASSAVSGSTDTQYF
D gene: TRBD1; J gene: TRBJ2-7; clone size: few; V gene: TRBV29-1; CDR3 DNA: TGCAGCGGTGGGTCCGGGACAGGGGGCGAGCAGTACTTC; CDR3 protein: CSGGSGTGGEQYF
D gene: TRBD2; J gene: TRBJ2-7; clone size: .; V gene: TRBV7-3; CDR3 DNA: TGTGCCAGCAGTCTACCCTCACTGAGCGGGAGGGGAGAGCAGTACTTC; CDR3 protein: CASSLPSLSGRGEQYF